This is a list of T cell receptor beta chains from one sample in a study of blood T cell repertoires in COVID-19. The repertoire was sequenced with immunoSEQ multiplex PCR; TCRdb's copy has only in-frame clones and lacks some. The table records fewer than 400,000 clones, 85% of them present only once. Sequences were obtained from peripheral blood. These receptors came from a woman aged 18 to 35 with acute or convalescent COVID-19. The CDR3 runs from the conserved cysteine through the conserved F or W. Fields, in order: D gene, J gene, V gene, clone size, CDR3 protein, CDR3 DNA. D genes are given only for firm matches. Rows give clone size only sometimes, using once, few, many, or a class for an expanded clone.

D gene: .; J gene: TRBJ1-3; V gene: TRBV4-2; clone size: few; CDR3 protein: CASSQELAGFSSGNTIYF; CDR3 DNA: TGTGCCAGCAGCCAAGAGCTTGCGGGCTTTAGCTCTGGAAACACCATATATTTT
D gene: TRBD1; J gene: TRBJ2-7; V gene: TRBV5-1; clone size: .; CDR3 protein: CASSVGTGNTYEQYF; CDR3 DNA: TGCGCCAGCAGCGTTGGGACAGGCAACACCTACGAGCAGTACTTC
D gene: TRBD2; J gene: TRBJ2-3; V gene: TRBV3-1/TRBV3-2; clone size: .; CDR3 protein: CASSLGTSGLDTQYF; CDR3 DNA: TGTGCCAGCAGCCTGGGGACTAGCGGGCTAGATACGCAGTATTTT
D gene: TRBD2; J gene: TRBJ2-1; V gene: TRBV27; clone size: .; CDR3 protein: CASSHGGDGAGVGDNEQFF; CDR3 DNA: TGTGCCAGCAGCCACGGGGGGGACGGGGCGGGAGTCGGCGACAATGAGCAGTTCTTC
D gene: TRBD1; J gene: TRBJ2-5; V gene: TRBV6-4; clone size: .; CDR3 protein: CASSDPSRDRDRRETQYF; CDR3 DNA: TGTGCCAGCAGTGACCCGTCCCGGGACAGGGACAGGCGAGAGACCCAGTACTTC
D gene: .; J gene: TRBJ2-7; V gene: TRBV27; clone size: .; CDR3 protein: CASSLGQGKNSYEQYF; CDR3 DNA: TGTGCCAGCAGTTTAGGTCAGGGGAAGAATTCCTACGAGCAGTACTTC
D gene: TRBD2; J gene: TRBJ2-7; V gene: TRBV9; clone size: few; CDR3 protein: CASSVAAGVAYEQYF; CDR3 DNA: TGTGCCAGCAGCGTAGCTGCGGGGGTAGCCTACGAGCAGTACTTC
D gene: .; J gene: TRBJ1-1; V gene: TRBV27; clone size: .; CDR3 protein: CARLYRNTEAFF; CDR3 DNA: TGTGCCAGGCTTTACAGGAACACTGAAGCTTTCTTT
D gene: .; J gene: TRBJ1-1; V gene: TRBV28; clone size: .; CDR3 protein: CASSLVRTEKAFF; CDR3 DNA: TGTGCCAGCAGTTTAGTCAGGACAGAGAAAGCTTTCTTT
D gene: TRBD1; J gene: TRBJ1-1; V gene: TRBV19; clone size: .; CDR3 protein: CASIPSTGTNTEAFF; CDR3 DNA: TGTGCCAGTATTCCCTCGACAGGGACGAACACTGAAGCTTTCTTT
D gene: TRBD1; J gene: TRBJ1-1; V gene: TRBV19; clone size: .; CDR3 protein: CASSIARQGWAEAFF; CDR3 DNA: TGTGCCAGTAGTATAGCTAGACAGGGGTGGGCTGAAGCTTTCTTT
D gene: TRBD2; J gene: TRBJ2-2; V gene: TRBV27; clone size: .; CDR3 protein: CASSSRLAGRDTGELFF; CDR3 DNA: TGTGCCAGCAGCTCTCGACTAGCGGGAAGGGACACCGGGGAGCTGTTTTTT
D gene: .; J gene: TRBJ2-7; V gene: TRBV7-2; clone size: .; CDR3 protein: CASSLDRVGKYEQYF; CDR3 DNA: TGTGCCAGCAGCTTAGACAGGGTTGGGAAATACGAGCAGTACTTC
D gene: .; J gene: TRBJ1-4; V gene: TRBV13; clone size: .; CDR3 protein: CASSRYREALFF; CDR3 DNA: TGTGCCAGCAGCCGATATAGGGAGGCGCTATTTTTT
D gene: TRBD1; J gene: TRBJ2-7; V gene: TRBV3-1/TRBV3-2; clone size: .; CDR3 protein: CASSQFQGAKNEQYF; CDR3 DNA: TGTGCCAGCAGCCAATTTCAGGGGGCGAAGAACGAGCAGTACTTC
D gene: TRBD1; J gene: TRBJ2-7; V gene: TRBV6-5; clone size: .; CDR3 protein: CASRGQDNYEQYF; CDR3 DNA: TGTGCCAGCAGGGGACAGGACAACTACGAGCAGTACTTC
D gene: TRBD2; J gene: TRBJ2-1; V gene: TRBV27; clone size: .; CDR3 protein: CASSSRLAGGVASEQFF; CDR3 DNA: TGTGCCAGCAGTTCTAGACTAGCGGGAGGGGTTGCTAGTGAGCAGTTCTTC